Sequencing of this TCR beta chain was carried out in a study of T cell responses to AZD1222 COVID-19 vaccine. Study-wide findings and caveats: Repertoire sampling was restricted to post-peak T cell response timepoints.

To note about this clone: Its antigen remains unidentified.

Only in-frame clones appear in the TCRdb table, and some are missing; sequencing was by immunoSEQ multiplex PCR. Of 150,000 to 200,000 clones in the sample, 80% to 90% were seen once. The V gene's germline CDR1 is SGHTA and CDR2 FQGTGA. V lost 5 bases and J lost 1, with 8 bases in between. The CDR3 is 13 amino acids. The rearrangement uses TRBV7-3 and TRBJ2-5; D ambiguous. The receptor's source is an adult in good health. The sequencing here drew on peripheral blood, taken on day 0 of MenACWY control vaccination. CDR3 loop: CASSLTFQETQYF. In DNA form, the CDR3 reads TGTGCCAGCAGCCTGACATTCCAAGAGACCCAGTACTTC.